This paragraph covers one TCR beta chain sequence. Trimming stripped 0 bases from V and 3 bases from J, with 14 bases between. From germline, CDR1 is GTSNPN and CDR2 SVGIG (reference sequence). The CDR3 is 16 amino acids. How the authors handled the data: Amplification of reference gene primers was used by the study to estimate nucleated cell counts. The table came from immunoSEQ multiplex PCR; TCRdb's copy has only in-frame clones and leaves some out. V and J calls and clone size are those listed in that table; D and trimming were worked out from the DNA. The sample holds roughly 260,000 clones; approximately 90% are singletons and the top ten take just over 2.5%. Assignments of participants to cohorts depended upon their own reported clinical history. This sample is part of a study of blood T cell repertoires in COVID-19. Study context: Samples of COVID-19 (acute and convalescent) were obtained from the United States, Italy and Spain. Sources were T cells, B-cell-depleted T cells, or PBMCs; the material itself was cDNA or gDNA.

The sequencing sample was made of PBMCs or T cells enriched from blood (not recorded which). This TCR derives from a woman under 40 with acute COVID-19. V usage is TRBV30 and J usage is TRBJ1-4; perhaps TRBD1 as D (6 bases). The CDR3 is CAWSVWTDTANEKLFF. CDR3 DNA: TGTGCCTGGAGTGTTTGGACAGATACAGCTAATGAAAAACTGTTTTTT.